The present T cell receptor (beta chain) was sequenced within a study (dated by TCRdb to 2015 to 2017). Background on the whole study: The study examined whether tumor-infiltrating Tregs in breast cancer are drawn from blood Tregs or arise in situ by conversion from other CD4+ T cell subsets.

The paper as a whole reports these results and caveats: The TCR gene usage of tumor memory CD4+ T cells clustered together with blood and lymph node memory CD4+ cells and with lymph node naive CD4+ cells. Tumor-infiltrating Treg TCR alpha and beta sequences overlapped most with tumor naive CD4+ T cells, then with blood naive CD4+ T cells. Validation in the larger cohort was restricted to a single TCR beta V-J rearrangement rather than whole repertoires.

Notes on this clonotype: This clone's antigen is unknown. This sequence may be a read error, since a much larger clone differs from it by one base. The CDR3 carries no conserved terminal phenylalanine or tryptophan, so it likely arises from a read error.

Full-length TCR variable regions were amplified by 5' RACE PCR using constant-region reverse primers, and then by semi-nested PCR using Nested Universal Primer A. Using the ReliaPrep RNA Cell Miniprep System, total RNA was extracted, and the SMARTer RACE 5'/3' Kit was then used to reverse transcribe the RNA into 5'RACE-ready cDNA. Full-length TCR alpha and beta libraries were barcoded with multiplex adaptors and sequenced on an Illumina MiSeq. As for the authors' bioinformatics: For each of nine subset-tissue groups, sequencing data from the five patients were pooled, and the groups were then compared using unsupervised clustering of TCR gene usage. The Morisita-Horn index was used to calculate repertoire similarity, with shared sequences weighted according to their contribution to each repertoire. TCRdb handled the public reads itself, with Q25 trimming in fastp and clone calling in MiXCR, and kept productive beta chains. CDR3 protein duplicates are merged, each entry listing the most common genes and DNA. The authors' filters were not applied to this entry. The sample yields 35,000 to 45,000 distinct CDR3 sequences; 22% were counted once. The top ten hold over 3.5% of the sample.

The junction shows trimming of 1 base on V and 4 bases on J, plus 13 bases between the germline ends. The CDR3 is 15 residues long, ends included. Just CDR3 DNA is preserved here, 45 bases in frame from base 1. The germline V gene specifies MNHNS as CDR1 and SASEGT as CDR2. Cells that were CD4+CD25+CD127-/low were isolated as Tregs. Tregs, naive and memory CD4+ T cells from tumor, blood and ipsilateral draining lymph nodes of about five breast cancer patients underwent full-length TCR alpha and beta sequencing. Tumor tissue and lymph nodes obtained by ipsilateral axillary dissection were perfused with PBS, cut into small pieces and digested using collagenase I and hyaluronidase. Ficoll density gradient centrifugation was used to isolate mononuclear cells from lymph nodes or from 50 ml of peripheral blood. A purity exceeding 90% was confirmed by FACS for the sorted cell populations.

This sequence originates from a female donor with breast cancer. Sequencing input: Tregs sorted from a lymph node. This chain is built from TRBV6-1 and TRBJ1-1; the D gene cannot be named for sure. The CDR3 sequence is CASSEGRYLLTEAFS. The bases are TGTGCCAGCAGTGAAGGCAGGTATCTCCTCACTGAAGCTTTCTCT.